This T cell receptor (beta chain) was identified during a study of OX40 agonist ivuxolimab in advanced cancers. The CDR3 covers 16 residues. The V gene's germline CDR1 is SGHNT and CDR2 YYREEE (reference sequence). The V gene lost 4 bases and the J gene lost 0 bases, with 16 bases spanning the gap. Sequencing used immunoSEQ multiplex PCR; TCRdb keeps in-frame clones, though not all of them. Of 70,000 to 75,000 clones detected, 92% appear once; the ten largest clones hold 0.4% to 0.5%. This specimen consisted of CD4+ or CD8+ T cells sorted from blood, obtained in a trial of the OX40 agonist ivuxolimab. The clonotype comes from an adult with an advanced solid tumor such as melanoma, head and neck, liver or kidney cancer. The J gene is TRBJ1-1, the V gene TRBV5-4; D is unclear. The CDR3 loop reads CASSPIPRRMNTEAFF. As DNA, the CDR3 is TGTGCCAGCAGCCCGATACCTAGGAGAATGAACACTGAAGCTTTCTTT. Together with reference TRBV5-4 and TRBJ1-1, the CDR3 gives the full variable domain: ETGVTQSPTHLIKTRGQQVTLRCSSQSGHNTVSWYQQALGQGPQFIFQYYREEENGRGNFPPRFSGLQFPNYSSELNVNALELDDSALYLCASSPIPRRMNTEAFFGQGTRLTVV.